This T cell receptor beta chain was sequenced for a study of T cells in Graves' hyperthyroidism and ophthalmopathy. RNA transcripts gave rise to amplified TCR beta CDR3 regions. The HTBI primer set was used in a first-round RT-PCR of the TCR CDR3. In TCRdb, the multiplex PCR reads were re-called with MiXCR into one record per CDR3 protein. Seen here are hundreds of thousands of distinct CDR3 sequences, around 20% observed once, and the top ten hold about a sixth. CDR1 and CDR2 from the germline V gene are KGHSH and LQKENI. V shed 3 bases and J 2 bases; nucleotides not matched to a gene: 7. The CDR3 spans 16 residues. General study points: Blood shared most expanded thyroid clonotypes above 0.001.

It was 8 to 10 ml of fresh peripheral blood that supplied the PBMCs. To note about this clonotype: Its target is unknown.

Sequenced input: blood. The TCR was taken from a woman in her forties or fifties with Graves' hyperthyroidism that later progressed to Graves' ophthalmopathy. The chain joins TRBV18 to TRBJ1-5; TRBD1 aligns across 7 bases. Here the CDR3 DNA reads TGTGCCAGCTCACCTGCAGGGGGGTATGGCAATCAGCCCCAGCATTTT. Encoded protein: CASSPAGGYGNQPQHF.